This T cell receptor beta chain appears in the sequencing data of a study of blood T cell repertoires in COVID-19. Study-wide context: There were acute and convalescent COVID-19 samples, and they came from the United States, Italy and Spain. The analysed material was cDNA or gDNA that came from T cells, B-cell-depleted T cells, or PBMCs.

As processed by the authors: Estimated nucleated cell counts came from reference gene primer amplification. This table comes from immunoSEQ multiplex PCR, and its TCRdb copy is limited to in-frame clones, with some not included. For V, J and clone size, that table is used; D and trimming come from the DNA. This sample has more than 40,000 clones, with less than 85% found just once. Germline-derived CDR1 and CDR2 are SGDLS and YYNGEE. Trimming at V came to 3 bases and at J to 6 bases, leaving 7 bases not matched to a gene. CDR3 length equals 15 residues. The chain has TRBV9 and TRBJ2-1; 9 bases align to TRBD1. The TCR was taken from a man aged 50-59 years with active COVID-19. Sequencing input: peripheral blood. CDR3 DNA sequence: TGTGCCAGCAGCGACCCCGGGACAGGGTTCAATGAGCAGTTCTTC. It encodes CASSDPGTGFNEQFF.